This TCR beta chain derives from a study of blood T cell repertoires in COVID-19. At the level of the study: Some COVID-19 samples were acute and others convalescent; all came from the United States, Italy and Spain. PBMCs, B-cell-depleted T cells, or T cells provided the cDNA or gDNA that made up the material.

Per the authors' pipeline: Scientists estimated how many nucleated cells there were by amplifying reference gene primers. TCRdb keeps only in-frame clones here, not all; method: immunoSEQ multiplex PCR. The V and J calls and clone size were taken over from that table, and D and trimming were inferred from the DNA. The sample holds about 69,000 clones, 65% to 90% seen once. The CDR3 contains 18 residues. The V gene lost 2 bases and the J gene lost 7 bases, with 24 bases spanning the gap. In germline, CDR1 is MNHEY, CDR2 SMNVEV (reference sequence). This chain links TRBV27 with TRBJ1-5, with D possibly TRBD1 on 5 matching bases. The receptor's source is an elderly man with acute or convalescent COVID-19. Sample: peripheral blood. CDR3 protein: CASSLQDKASRSGQPQHF. The CDR3 nucleotides read TGTGCCAGCAGTTTACAGGACAAGGCTTCTAGGTCTGGACAGCCCCAGCATTTT.